A selection of T cell receptor beta chains follows, all from one sample in a study of post-analysis software for immune sequencing data. TCRdb recomputed calls from the PCR reads with MiXCR, one row per CDR3 protein. The sample contains roughly 580,000 distinct CDR3 sequences, about 40% of which appear only once. Sequenced material: blood. The origin of the receptors is a girl between 5 and 17 years old with multiple sclerosis. CDR3s include the opening cysteine and the closing phenylalanine or tryptophan. The D gene is left open where the match is weak. Some rows have no size entry. The others give once, few or many, or a class for an expanded clone.

J	size	D	V	CDR3	DNA
TRBJ1-2	few	-	TRBV25-1	CASSSGYRTNYGYTF	TGTGCCAGCAGCTCCGGTTACAGGACTAACTATGGCTACACCTTC
TRBJ2-5	-	TRBD2	TRBV5-1	CASSTPSGRGPKETQYF	TGCGCCAGCAGCACACCTAGCGGGAGAGGGCCCAAAGAGACCCAGTACTTC
TRBJ2-3	once	TRBD2	TRBV7-2	CASSLSLAGGPDTQYF	TGTGCCAGCAGCTTATCACTAGCGGGAGGACCAGATACGCAGTATTTT
TRBJ1-2	many	TRBD1	TRBV6-6	CASSNTGQGSTNYGYTF	TGTGCCAGCAGTAATACTGGACAGGGCTCGACGAACTATGGCTACACCTTC
TRBJ2-1	few	-	TRBV3-1	CASSQTVGPYNEQFF	TGTGCCAGCAGCCAGACCGTGGGGCCTTACAATGAGCAGTTCTTC
TRBJ1-5	-	-	TRBV12-3/TRBV12-4	CASSPGDGSNQPQHF	TGTGCCAGCAGTCCCGGCGATGGCAGCAATCAGCCCCAGCATTTT
TRBJ2-7	-	TRBD1	TRBV7-8	CASSLRAGQGAYEQYF	TGTGCCAGCAGCCTCCGGGCAGGGCAGGGGGCCTACGAGCAGTACTTC
TRBJ2-1	-	TRBD2	TRBV4-2	CASSQGEAGGPYNEQFF	TGTGCCAGCAGCCAAGGTGAAGCGGGGGGGCCCTACAATGAGCAGTTCTTC
TRBJ2-1	-	TRBD2	TRBV12-3/TRBV12-4	CASSLAKVAGGANEQFF	TGTGCCAGCAGTTTAGCCAAGGTGGCCGGGGGGGCCAATGAGCAGTTCTTC
TRBJ2-7	-	-	TRBV5-1	CASSPGGGGSYEQYF	TGCGCCAGCAGCCCTGGAGGGGGGGGGTCCTACGAGCAGTACTTC
TRBJ1-1	-	-	TRBV10-3	CAIRSRDGTEAFF	TGTGCCATCAGGAGCCGGGACGGCACTGAAGCTTTCTTT
TRBJ2-7	once	TRBD1	TRBV6-1	CASSGQGNVEQYF	TGTGCCAGCTCGGGACAGGGGAATGTCGAGCAGTACTTC
TRBJ2-1	-	TRBD2	TRBV29-1	CSVGINGGRGYNEQFF	TGCAGCGTTGGGATTAACGGCGGGAGAGGGTACAATGAGCAGTTCTTC
TRBJ1-2	-	-	TRBV10-3	CAISKEGGMEAYGYTF	TGCGCCATCAGTAAAGAGGGAGGGATGGAGGCCTATGGCTACACCTTC
TRBJ2-7	-	-	TRBV6-1	CASREVNPGQLYF	TGTGCCAGCCGAGAGGTTAATCCGGGACAACTGTACTTC
TRBJ2-5	few	-	TRBV7-6	CASSQQQGGQYF	TGTGCCAGCAGCCAACAACAGGGTGGGCAGTACTTC
TRBJ2-1	few	-	TRBV12-3/TRBV12-4	CASSLSTLMSSYNEQFF	TGTGCCAGCAGTTTATCGACACTGATGAGCTCCTACAATGAGCAGTTCTTC
TRBJ2-5	few	TRBD1	TRBV10-2	CASRDRGGIETQYF	TGCGCCAGCAGGGACAGGGGGGGGATAGAGACCCAGTACTTC
TRBJ2-3	-	-	TRBV12-3/TRBV12-4	CASSEDRTDTQYF	TGTGCCAGCAGTGAGGATAGGACAGATACGCAGTATTTT
TRBJ2-3	few	-	TRBV24-1	CATSDEPGSTDTQYF	TGTGCCACCAGTGATGAGCCGGGAAGCACAGATACGCAGTATTTT
TRBJ2-7	few	TRBD2	TRBV4-2	CASSQYGLAASSSYEQYF	TGTGCCAGCAGCCAATATGGACTAGCGGCCTCGAGCTCCTACGAGCAGTACTTC
TRBJ1-1	few	-	TRBV30	CAWNHDGNTEAFF	TGTGCCTGGAATCATGACGGTAACACTGAAGCTTTCTTT